A single sample gave rise to the 10 T cell receptor beta chains below, sequenced in a study of cytomegalovirus exposure and HLA in healthy donors (dated by TCRdb to about 2017). The library was generated by the immunoSEQ multiplex PCR assay. Imported from immuneACCESS, the table was reduced by TCRdb to in-frame sequences with V and J called. These copies leave out some clones; in studies compared against another copy, an unresolved V gene accounts for under half, and the cause of the remainder is not known. In all, the sample holds some 210,000 clones, and 83% of those were seen once. The ten largest account for 5.5% to 6.5% of the sample. Sequenced material: PBMCs. The source is a woman in her late teens or twenties in good health and CMV-seronegative.

The count of this clone is one. The chain uses TRBV13 and TRBJ2-5, with D possibly TRBD1 on 6 matching bases. CDR1 is PRHDT and CDR2 is FYEKMQ in the germline V gene (reference sequence). CDR3 size: 12 residues. The V and J ends lost 5 bases and 4 bases respectively, with 8 bases between them. The CDR3 region has the DNA TGTGCCAGCAGCCAGGGGCGAGAGACCCAGTACTTC. Its translation: CASSQGRETQYF.

This clone turned up a few times. The genes are TRBV19 and TRBJ1-2, with 9 bases matching TRBD1. The CDR3 sequence is 19 residues long. Germline CDR1 and CDR2: LNHDA and SQIVND (reference sequence). The ends lost 6 bases at V and 2 bases at J; junction bases unmatched: 19. CDR3 sequence (DNA): TGTGCCAGTAGCCCCCTCCGAAGTGGACGGGACAGGGACAACTATGGCTACACCTTC. Translated: CASSPLRSGRDRDNYGYTF.

V is TRBV18 and J is TRBJ2-1; 7 positions agree with TRBD1. Germline values: CDR1 KGHSH, CDR2 LQKENI. V lost 1 base, J lost 7 bases, and 4 bases stayed unmatched. CDR3 length: 14 amino acids. Here the CDR3 DNA reads TGTGCCAGCTCACCACAGGGGGCGCAGAATGAGCAGTTCTTC. Its protein is CASSPQGAQNEQFF. Full variable domain (rest looked up from reference TRBV18 and TRBJ2-1): NAGVMQNPRHLVRRRGQEARLRCSPMKGHSHVYWYRQLPEEGLKFMVYLQKENIIDESGMPKERFSAEFPKEGPSILRIQQVVRGDSAAYFCASSPQGAQNEQFFGPGTRLTVL.

The rearrangement joins TRBV2 to TRBJ1-2; 7 bases map to TRBD1. Germline V gene data show CDR1 as SNHLY and CDR2 as FYNNEI. The junction had 8 bases not matched to a gene; V was cut back by 3 bases and J by 4 bases. The length of the CDR3 is 15 residues. The CDR3 sequence: CASSDSTGAVYGYTF. CDR3 nucleotide sequence: TGTGCCAGCAGTGATTCCACAGGGGCTGTCTATGGCTACACCTTC. The complete variable domain, with remaining parts taken from reference TRBV2 and TRBJ1-2, reads EPEVTQTPSHQVTQMGQEVILRCVPISNHLYFYWYRQILGQKVEFLVSFYNNEISEKSEIFDDQFSVERPDGSNFTLKIRSTKLEDSAMYFCASSDSTGAVYGYTFGSGTRLTVV.

This clone occurred many times. The rearrangement links TRBV12-5 to TRBJ2-7; D unresolved. Trimming took 6 bases from V and 7 from J, leaving 19 bases between them. CDR1 is LGHNT, CDR2 FRNRAP, per germline. This CDR3 has 14 amino acids. CDR3 DNA sequence: TGTGCTAGTGGCTCCCCGGAGAGCCTAGAGGAGCAGTACTTC. As protein: CASGSPESLEEQYF.

V is TRBV10-3 and J is TRBJ1-4, with TRBD1 as a possible D gene (5 bases). Germline CDR1 reads ENHRY; CDR2 reads SYGVKD. V was trimmed by 3 bases and J by 0 bases, leaving 17 bases between them. CDR3 size: 18 residues. DNA for the CDR3: TGTGCCATCAGTGATGGAGGGGCAGGGAGGGCAACTAATGAAAAACTGTTTTTT. Protein sequence: CAISDGGAGRATNEKLFF.

This clone occurred once. The chain carries TRBV18 and TRBJ1-1; a possible D gene is TRBD1 (5 bases). CDR1 and CDR2 (germline): KGHSH, LQKENI. V was pared by 3 bases and J by 5 bases, with 10 bases between. The CDR3 has 13 amino acids. The CDR3 protein is CASSPVGDTEAFF. CDR3 in DNA: TGTGCCAGCTCACCGGTAGGGGATACTGAAGCTTTCTTT. Supplemented by reference TRBV18 and TRBJ1-1, the full variable domain reads NAGVMQNPRHLVRRRGQEARLRCSPMKGHSHVYWYRQLPEEGLKFMVYLQKENIIDESGMPKERFSAEFPKEGPSILRIQQVVRGDSAAYFCASSPVGDTEAFFGQGTRLTVV.

With respect to this clone: Other DNA sequences within the sample encode an identical CDR3. This chain connects TRBV27 to TRBJ1-2, with 9 positions matching TRBD1. V shed 5 bases, J shed 5 bases, and the junction held 6 bases outside the gene matches. Germline CDR1 MNHEY, CDR2 SMNVEV (reference sequence). The CDR3 extends over 14 amino acids. The CDR3: CASSQTGGLYGYTF. The CDR3 DNA is TGTGCCAGCAGTCAAACAGGGGGCTTGTATGGCTACACCTTC.

CDR3 in amino acids: CATAGGAESEQYF. As DNA, the CDR3 is TGTGCCACCGCGGGGGGAGCCGAAAGCGAGCAGTACTTC. The V gene is TRBV15, the J gene TRBJ2-7, with TRBD2 matching 8 bases. This CDR3 contains 13 residues. The germline gives CDR1 LNHNV, CDR2 YYDKDF (reference sequence). V lost 8 bases, J lost 6 bases, and 9 bases stayed unmatched.

In its sample, this clone was seen once. The genes are TRBV4-1 and TRBJ2-7, with TRBD1 as a possible D gene (5 bases). Trimming removed 2 bases from V and 3 bases from J, with 14 bases in between. Germline V CDR1 and CDR2: MGHRA, YSYEKL. CDR3 size: 15 residues. The CDR3 region is CASSQPNQGSYEQYF. The CDR3 DNA reads as TGCGCCAGCAGCCAACCTAATCAGGGTAGCTACGAGCAGTACTTC.